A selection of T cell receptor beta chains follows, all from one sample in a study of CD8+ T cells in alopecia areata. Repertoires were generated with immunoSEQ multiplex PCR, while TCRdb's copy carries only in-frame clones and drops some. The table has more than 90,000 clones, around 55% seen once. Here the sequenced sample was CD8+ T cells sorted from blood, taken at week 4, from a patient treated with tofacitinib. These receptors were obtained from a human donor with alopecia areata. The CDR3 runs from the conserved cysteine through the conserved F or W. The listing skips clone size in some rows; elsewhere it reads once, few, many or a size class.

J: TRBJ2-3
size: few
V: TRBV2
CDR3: CASSDQPSGTPTDTQYF

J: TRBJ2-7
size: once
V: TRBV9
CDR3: CASSPRGGYEQYF

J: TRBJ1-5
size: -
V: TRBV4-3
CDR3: CASSQVLQNQPQHF

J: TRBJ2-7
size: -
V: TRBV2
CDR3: CASTASHEQYF

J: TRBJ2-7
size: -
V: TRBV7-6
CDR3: CASSLAGTTPAEQYF

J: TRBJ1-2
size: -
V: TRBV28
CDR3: CASSSYGYTF

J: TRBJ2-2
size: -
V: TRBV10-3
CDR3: CAIRIDSTGELFF

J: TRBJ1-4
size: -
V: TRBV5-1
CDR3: CASSPDRDEEDNEKLFF

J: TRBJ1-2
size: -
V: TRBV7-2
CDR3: CASRQEPQKPSYGYTF

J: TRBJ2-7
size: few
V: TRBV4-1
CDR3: CASSQVQAHEQYF

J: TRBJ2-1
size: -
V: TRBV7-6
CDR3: CASSLAGLWVPGEQFF

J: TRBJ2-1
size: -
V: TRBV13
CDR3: CASSTMLTSSRSYNEQFF

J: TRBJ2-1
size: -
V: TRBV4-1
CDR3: CASSQVTVETNSYNEQFF

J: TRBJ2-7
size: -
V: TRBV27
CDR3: CASGPGDHEQYF

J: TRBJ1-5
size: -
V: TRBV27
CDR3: CASSPQTPGDQPQHF

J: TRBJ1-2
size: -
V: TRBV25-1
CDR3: CASSGTPPMWGYTF

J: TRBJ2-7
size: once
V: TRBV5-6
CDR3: CASSSAYEQYF

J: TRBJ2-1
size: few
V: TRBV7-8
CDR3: CASSPNIEQFF

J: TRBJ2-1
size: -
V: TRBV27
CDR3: CASSLFDEQFF

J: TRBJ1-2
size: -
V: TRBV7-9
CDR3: CASSLILQVTYGYTF

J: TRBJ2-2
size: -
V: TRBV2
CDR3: CASSGSRFYTGELFF

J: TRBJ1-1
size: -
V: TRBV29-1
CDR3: CSVEDPTGEAFF

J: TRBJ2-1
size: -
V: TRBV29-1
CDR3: CSVEDQGPSNEQFF

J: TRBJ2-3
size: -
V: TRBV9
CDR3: CASSVYGIGTDTQYF

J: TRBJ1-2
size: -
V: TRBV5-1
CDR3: CASSLAAGTGDGYTF

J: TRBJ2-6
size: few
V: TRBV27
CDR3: CASSRGRFSGANVLTF

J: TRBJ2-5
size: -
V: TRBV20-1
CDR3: CSAEGETQYF

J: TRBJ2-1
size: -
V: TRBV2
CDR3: CASMSASYNEQFF

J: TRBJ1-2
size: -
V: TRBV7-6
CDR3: CASRAGGSYGYTF

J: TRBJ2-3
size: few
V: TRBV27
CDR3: CASSSLSGGADTQYF

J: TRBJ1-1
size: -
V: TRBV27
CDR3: CASSLKGNTEAFF

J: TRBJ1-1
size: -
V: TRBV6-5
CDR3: CASSYRGMNTEAFF

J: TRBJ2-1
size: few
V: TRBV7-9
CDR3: CASSPDRDWNEQFF

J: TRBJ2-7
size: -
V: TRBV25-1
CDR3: CASSVGTNYEQYF

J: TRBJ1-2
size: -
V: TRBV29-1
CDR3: CSVEGGHYGYTF

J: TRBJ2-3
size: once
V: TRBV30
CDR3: CAWSLVAGGGTDTQYF

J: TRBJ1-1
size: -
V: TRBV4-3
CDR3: CASSQDSDSNTEAFF

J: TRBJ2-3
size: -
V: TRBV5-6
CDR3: CASSLSGAVLADTQYF

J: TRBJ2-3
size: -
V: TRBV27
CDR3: CASSPYQGGGTDTQYF

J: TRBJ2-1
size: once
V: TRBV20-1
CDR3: CSARDYNEQFF

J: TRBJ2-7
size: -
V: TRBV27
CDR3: CASSPSLAGVYEQYF

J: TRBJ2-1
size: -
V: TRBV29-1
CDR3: CSVEAGTGFHNEQFF